The present entry profiles one T cell receptor (beta chain) with its context. The antigen remains undetermined. This entry comes from a study of beta chain features in type 1 diabetes. Broader study findings: A PCR bias possibly favoring shorter templates would apply equally to patients and controls. Shorter TCRB CDR3s, moderately but significantly so, were found in Type 1 diabetes patients in all four CD4+ subsets.

Expressed TCRB transcripts got sequenced, as all isolated RNA was reverse transcribed. Generated by immunoSEQ multiplex PCR, the TCRdb table keeps only in-frame clones and is missing some. The table shows more than 85,000 clones, with 40% occurring only once. Germline V lookup: CDR1 MDHEN, CDR2 SYDVKM. The CDR3 covers 15 residues. V was cut by 3 bases and J by 2 bases, with 13 bases left in between. Sorting that relied on CD45RO/CCR7/CD25/CD127/CD95/CD27 yielded CD4+ naive, central memory, regulatory and stem cell-like memory cells. J is TRBJ2-5 and V is TRBV28; tentatively, D is TRBD2 (6 bases). The sequencing sample was made of stem cell memory CD4+ T cells from blood. The TCR was taken from a woman younger than 35 in good health. The CDR3 nucleotides are TGTGCCAGCAGTTTGAGTAAGGCGGGACAAGAGACCCAGTACTTC. Residues: CASSLSKAGQETQYF.